A selection of T cell receptor beta chains follows, all from one sample in a study of T cell responses to AZD1222 COVID-19 vaccine. Generated by immunoSEQ multiplex PCR, the TCRdb table keeps only in-frame clones and is missing some. The table includes around 120,000 clones, more than 70% detected once. The sample consisted of peripheral blood, taken 28 days after the second AZD1222 dose. These receptors all come from an adult who received the AZD1222 COVID-19 vaccine. Both conserved end residues are trimmed from each CDR3. Each record gives: V gene, J gene, CDR3 protein.

TRBV27	TRBJ1-5	ASSLAFNQPQH
TRBV11-1	TRBJ1-1	ASSLGFDTEAF
TRBV19	TRBJ1-2	ASSVRRLVRSSNYGYT
TRBV3-1/TRBV3-2	TRBJ1-4	ASSLGQGAGKLF
TRBV7-9	TRBJ1-3	ASSLLLGMGNTIY
TRBV11-2	TRBJ2-7	ASSTRDRMGNEQY
TRBV6-6	TRBJ1-1	ASSRENTEAF
TRBV19	TRBJ1-4	ASSEQQGSEKLF
TRBV12-3/TRBV12-4	TRBJ1-1	ASSLRQPEAF
TRBV3-1/TRBV3-2	TRBJ2-7	ASSQVGSMGEQY
TRBV7-2	TRBJ2-1	ASSLPGNNEQF
TRBV18	TRBJ2-7	ASSPDRSSSYEQY
TRBV7-2	TRBJ2-3	ASSLEVRDTQY
TRBV5-6	TRBJ2-7	ASSLGQGDWEQY
TRBV27	TRBJ1-1	ASTLNRGAGLSEAF
TRBV9	TRBJ2-2	ASSPTGSGELF
TRBV25-1	TRBJ1-1	ASTSGLNTEAF
TRBV14	TRBJ2-3	ASSRTSGGPVGDTQY
TRBV7-2	TRBJ1-5	ASSLKGDQPQH
TRBV10-3	TRBJ1-5	AISEGAGRGSNQPQH
TRBV10-3	TRBJ1-1	AISPGQDEAF
TRBV7-9	TRBJ2-5	ASSLSGRKTQY
TRBV7-2	TRBJ1-2	ASSLDGNYGYT
TRBV3-1/TRBV3-2	TRBJ1-1	ASSQDGGEGAF
TRBV10-3	TRBJ1-3	AISESSGVGNTIY
TRBV6-5	TRBJ1-2	ASSYTGNGYT
TRBV7-7	TRBJ2-2	ASSLGANTGELF
TRBV6-4	TRBJ2-5	ASTFGTSGIKSETQY
TRBV28	TRBJ2-7	ASRPGQGSHEQY
TRBV5-6	TRBJ1-4	ASSYRTVGNEKLF
TRBV5-1	TRBJ1-3	ASSQVHGNTIY
TRBV5-1	TRBJ1-1	ASSRGSGTANTEAF